This TCR beta chain is from a study of cytotoxic CD8 clonotypes in ibrutinib-treated CLL. Study-wide context: In all, around 10 patients were relapsed/refractory, some 14 were treatment-naive and about 17 were IGHV unmutated.

The repertoire was sequenced with immunoSEQ multiplex PCR; TCRdb's copy has only in-frame clones and lacks some. The sample shows around 200,000 clones, more than 70% of them seen only once. The source of this sequence is a human donor with chronic lymphocytic leukemia. Specimen: PBMCs, collected after 12 months of ibrutinib treatment.

CDR3 protein: CASTLAPGIRDGANVLTF. The CDR3 DNA is TGCGCCAGCACTCTCGCCCCGGGGATAAGGGATGGGGCCAACGTCCTGACTTTC. The genes are TRBV5-1 and TRBJ2-6, with D perhaps TRBD2 (5 bases). The CDR3 is 18 residues long. V lost 6 bases and J lost 3, with 22 bases in between. CDR1 is SGHRS, CDR2 YFSETQ, per germline. Filled out from reference TRBV5-1 and TRBJ2-6, the complete variable domain reads KAGVTQTPRYLIKTRGQQVTLSCSPISGHRSVSWYQQTPGQGLQFLFEYFSETQRNKGNFPGRFSGRQFSNSRSEMNVSTLELGDSALYLCASTLAPGIRDGANVLTFGAGSRLTVL.